The clone carrying this TCR beta chain was observed many times. V dropped 3 bases and J dropped 5; count of bases not matched to a gene: 11. Germline assignment: CDR1 SGDLS and CDR2 YYNGEE. This CDR3 spans 15 amino acids. This sample was taken from a study of molecular identifiers for immune sequencing clone quantification. One entry per CDR3 protein, called by TCRdb with MiXCR from the PCR reads. Among about 510,000 distinct CDR3 sequences, around 21% were seen once, and the ten largest hold around 0.84%. The sequencing sample was made of naive CD8+ T cells from blood, with Jurkat cell RNA spiked in. Subset specified: FACS-sorted CD8+CD4-CCR7+CD45RA+ naive T cells. The rearrangement uses TRBV9 and TRBJ2-7, with 7 positions matching TRBD2. This TCR derives from a human donor in good health. Some libraries in this study had Jurkat cell RNA spiked in. The CDR3 is CASSGPGGSPHEQYF. The CDR3 bases are TGTGCCAGCAGCGGCCCGGGGGGATCCCCCCACGAGCAGTACTTC.